This T cell receptor (beta chain) was profiled in a study of CD8 T cells in ankylosing spondylitis. The CDR3 runs 13 residues. Trimming shortened V by 8 bases and J by 2 bases, and 12 bases separated the two germline ends. Germline V gene lookup returns CDR1 SGHVS and CDR2 FQNEAQ. TCRdb reprocessed the 5' RACE reads via MiXCR and lists one record per CDR3 protein. Found here are hundreds of thousands of distinct CDR3 sequences, around 24% of them singletons; the top ten hold around 6.3%. Sequencing used blood, either unsorted or a sorted T cell fraction (not recorded which). The rearrangement links TRBV7-8 to TRBJ1-1, with D possibly being TRBD1 (5 bases). This sequence originates from a male donor with ankylosing spondylitis or in good health (not recorded which). CDR3 bases: TGTGCCAGCGGGGCTCGAGTAAACACTGAAGCTTTCTTT. Translated, it gives CASGARVNTEAFF. Based on the CDR3 plus reference TRBV7-8 and TRBJ1-1, the full variable domain is GAGVSQSPRYKVAKRGQDVALRCDPISGHVSLFWYQQALGQGPEFLTYFQNEAQLDKSGLPSDRFFAERPEGSVSTLKIQRTQQEDSAVYLCASGARVNTEAFFGQGTRLTVV.